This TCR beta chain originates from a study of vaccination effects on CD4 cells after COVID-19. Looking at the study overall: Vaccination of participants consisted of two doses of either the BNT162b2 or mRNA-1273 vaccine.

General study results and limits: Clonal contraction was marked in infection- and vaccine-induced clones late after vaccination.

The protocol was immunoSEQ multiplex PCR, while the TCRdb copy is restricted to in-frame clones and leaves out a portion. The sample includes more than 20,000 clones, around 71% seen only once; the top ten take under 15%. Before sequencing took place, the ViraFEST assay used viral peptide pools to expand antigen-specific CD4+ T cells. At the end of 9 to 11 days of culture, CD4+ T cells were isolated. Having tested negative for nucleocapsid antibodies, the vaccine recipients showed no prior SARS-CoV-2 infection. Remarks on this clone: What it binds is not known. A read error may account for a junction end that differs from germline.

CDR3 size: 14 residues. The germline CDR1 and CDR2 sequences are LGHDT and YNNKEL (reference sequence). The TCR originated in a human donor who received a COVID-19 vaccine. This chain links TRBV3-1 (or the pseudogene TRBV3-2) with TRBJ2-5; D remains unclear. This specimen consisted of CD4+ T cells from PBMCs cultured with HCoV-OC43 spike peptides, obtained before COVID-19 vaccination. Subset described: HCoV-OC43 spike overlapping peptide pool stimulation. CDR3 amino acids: CASRQGIGQPAQYF. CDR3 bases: TGTGCCAGCAGACAAGGAATAGGGCAACCCGCCCAGTACTTC.